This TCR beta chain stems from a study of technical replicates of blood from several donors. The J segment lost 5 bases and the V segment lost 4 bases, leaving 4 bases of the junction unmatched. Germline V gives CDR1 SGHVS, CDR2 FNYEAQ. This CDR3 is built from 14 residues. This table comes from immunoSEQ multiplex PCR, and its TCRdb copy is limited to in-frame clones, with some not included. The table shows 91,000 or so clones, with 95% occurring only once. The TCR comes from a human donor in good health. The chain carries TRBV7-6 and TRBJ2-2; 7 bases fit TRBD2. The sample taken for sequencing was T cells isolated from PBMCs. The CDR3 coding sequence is TGTGCCAGCAGCTACTCGGGGGGAACCGGGGAGCTGTTTTTT. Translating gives CASSYSGGTGELFF.